These 27 T cell receptor beta chains originate from one sample sequenced in a study of somatic mutations in cytotoxic T cells in rheumatoid arthritis. Only in-frame clones appear in the TCRdb table, and some are missing; sequencing was by immunoSEQ multiplex PCR. The data contain roughly 5,000 clones, 80% to 85% of them singletons. Material for sequencing was CD8+ T cells sorted from blood. The receptor set was obtained from a woman between 50 and 59 years old with rheumatoid arthritis.

The chain couples TRBV9 to TRBJ2-3; TRBD1 matches 7 bases. The V gene's germline CDR1 is SGDLS and CDR2 YYNGEE. The CDR3 contains 17 residues. Trimming removed 3 bases from V and 0 bases from J; junction bases left unmatched: 10. The chain's CDR3 is CASSGPGTDLSTDTQYF. The CDR3 bases are TGTGCCAGCAGCGGTCCCGGGACAGACCTTAGCACAGATACGCAGTATTTT.

This chain links TRBV7-9 with TRBJ2-5; TRBD2 is a possible D gene (5 bases). The CDR3 sequence is 15 residues long. V gave up 5 bases and J gave up 5 bases, with 18 bases separating them. Per germline, CDR1 SEHNR and CDR2 FQNEAQ (reference sequence). Here the CDR3 reads CASSPPERAFETQYF. The CDR3 DNA sequence: TGTGCCAGCAGCCCCCCGGAGAGGGCCTTTGAGACCCAGTACTTC.

In DNA, the CDR3 is TGTGCCAGCAGTTACGGCACAGGTGCCGAAGCTTTCTTT. This sequence encodes CASSYGTGAEAFF. This rearrangement joins TRBV6-5 to TRBJ1-1, with D perhaps TRBD1 (5 bases). The germline V and J ends were trimmed by 2 bases and 8 bases, with 12 bases remaining between them. This CDR3 is built from 13 residues. The germline CDR1 and CDR2 sequences are MNHEY and SVGAGI.

The chain has TRBV15 and TRBJ2-5; D gene unclear. The DNA end is a closer match to TRBJ2-7, so the J assignment may be wrong. The CDR3 sequence is 15 residues long. The V gene's germline CDR1 is LNHNV and CDR2 YYDKDF (reference sequence). The CDR3 reads CATSSSDFLPNEQYF. The CDR3 DNA reads TGTGCCACCAGCAGTTCTGACTTCCTTCCCAACGAGCAGTACTTC.

The CDR3 DNA follows: TGTGCCAGCAGCTTAAATTCCTACGAGCAGTACTTC. Its protein product is CASSLNSYEQYF. The chain combines TRBV7-9 with TRBJ2-5; D is ambiguous. The J call is in doubt because the DNA end fits TRBJ2-7 better. Germline V gives CDR1 SEHNR, CDR2 FQNEAQ (reference sequence). This CDR3 has 12 amino acids.

This clone was detected a few times. The chain couples TRBV6-5 to TRBJ1-2; TRBD1 matches 7 bases. With 5 bases clipped from V and 8 bases from J, the junction kept 8 bases outside the gene matches. Per the germline V gene, CDR1 is MNHEY and CDR2 is SVGAGI. The CDR3 totals 13 residues. CDR3 DNA sequence: TGTGCCAGCAGTGAAGGGCACAGGGGCGGCTACACCTTC. Its protein product is CASSEGHRGGYTF.

This clone appeared a single time. V usage is TRBV5-8 and J usage is TRBJ2-2; TRBD2 matches at 7 bases. With 0 bases clipped from V and 1 base from J, the junction kept 3 bases outside the gene matches. Germline CDR1 reads SGHTS; CDR2 reads YDEGEE. This CDR3 comprises 16 residues. The CDR3 sequence: CASSLGASGNTGELFF. The CDR3 DNA reads TGTGCCAGCAGCTTGGGGGCTAGCGGGAACACCGGGGAGCTGTTTTTT.

Sample share makes this clone medium-sized. The genes are TRBV29-1 and TRBJ2-7, with no clear D. This CDR3 comprises 14 residues. From germline, CDR1 is SQVTM and CDR2 ANQGSEA. Trimming cost V 5 bases and J 2 bases, with 16 bases left between them. The CDR3 sequence is CSVYTETATYEQYF. The CDR3 DNA follows: TGCAGCGTTTACACGGAGACGGCGACCTACGAGCAGTACTTC.

This clone was counted a few times. This chain uses TRBV6-1 with TRBJ1-6, with a possible D match to TRBD1 (5 bases). The V end lost 3 bases, the J end lost 5 bases, and 5 bases lay between the germline ends. The CDR3 loop spans 13 amino acids. The V gene's germline CDR1 is MNHNS and CDR2 SASEGT. The CDR3 region is CASSDRDNSPLHF. DNA of the CDR3: TGTGCCAGCAGTGACAGGGATAATTCACCCCTCCACTTT.

This chain's CDR3 is CASSTAVPYEQYF. DNA of the CDR3: TGTGCCAGCAGTACAGCCGTACCCTACGAGCAGTACTTC. V usage is TRBV11-1 and J usage is TRBJ2-7; no firm D call. This CDR3 has 13 amino acids. Germline V gene data show CDR1 as SGHAT and CDR2 as FQDESV (reference sequence). Trimming removed 6 bases at V and 2 bases at J, with 11 bases between.

The chain has TRBV5-6 and TRBJ2-5; 11 nucleotides align to TRBD2. The better agreement between TRBJ2-7 and the DNA end casts doubt on the J call. The germline CDR1 and CDR2 sequences are SGHDT and YYEEEE. CDR3 size: 14 residues. The CDR3 DNA sequence: TGTGCCAGCAGCTTCTCGGGACTAGCGGACGAGCAGTACTTC. Its protein product is CASSFSGLADEQYF.

The rearrangement uses TRBV29-1 and TRBJ2-5; 7 bases line up with TRBD1. Germline lookup yields CDR1 SQVTM and CDR2 ANQGSEA. CDR3 length equals 12 residues. V lost 6 bases and J lost 1; bases outside the gene matches: 2. The CDR3 region has the DNA TGCAGCGTCGGGACAGTCCAAGAGACCCAGTACTTC. It codes for CSVGTVQETQYF.

This clone occurred once. The rearrangement joins TRBV13 to TRBJ1-1; 7 bases are a match to TRBD1. Germline CDR1 reads PRHDT; CDR2 reads FYEKMQ (reference sequence). The CDR3 runs to 13 residues. V shed 5 bases and J 7 bases; nucleotides not matched to a gene: 7. In nucleotides, the CDR3 is TGTGCCAGCAGCGTTTGGACAGGTTATGAAGCTTTCTTT. Translating gives CASSVWTGYEAFF.

This sequence joins TRBV27 and TRBJ2-5, with unresolved D. The end of the DNA is better explained by TRBJ2-7, so the J call may be wrong. Germline V gives CDR1 MNHEY, CDR2 SMNVEV (reference sequence). The CDR3 sequence is 15 residues long. The CDR3 spells CASSLQTGGPYEQYF. In nucleotides, the CDR3 is TGTGCCAGCAGTTTACAGACGGGTGGCCCCTACGAGCAGTACTTC.

The chain uses TRBV27 and TRBJ2-7; tentative D call: TRBD2 (6 bases). Germline V CDR1 and CDR2: MNHEY, SMNVEV (reference sequence). The CDR3 spans 12 residues. Between the trimmed V and J ends, which lost 5 bases and 7 bases, there was a span of 12 bases. The CDR3 DNA sequence: TGTGCCAGCAGTCTCCTGGGAGGTGAGCAGTACTTC. It encodes CASSLLGGEQYF.

The chain is built from TRBV9 and TRBJ2-7; TRBD1 matches at 9 bases. The CDR3 runs to 14 residues. CDR1 SGDLS and CDR2 YYNGEE come from the germline V gene. Losses at the gene ends were 4 bases for V and 7 bases for J; bases not matched to a gene: 9. The CDR3 loop is CASSSGTGIREQYF. For the CDR3, the DNA is TGTGCCAGCAGCTCCGGGACAGGGATCAGGGAGCAGTACTTC.

The V and J genes are TRBV9 and TRBJ2-1; 12 bases map to TRBD2. J gave up 9 bases and V 0 bases, and 7 bases lay outside the gene matches. Germline CDR1 is SGDLS and CDR2 is YYNGEE. This CDR3 has 16 residues. The chain's CDR3 is CASSVGGLAGTVEQFF. CDR3 DNA sequence: TGTGCCAGCAGCGTAGGTGGACTAGCGGGAACGGTTGAGCAGTTCTTC.

The chain is built from TRBV14 and TRBJ2-7, with D possibly being TRBD1 (6 bases). CDR1 SGHDN and CDR2 FVKESK come from the germline V gene. Trimming removed 1 base at V and 0 bases at J, with 10 bases between. This CDR3 contains 15 residues. In nucleotides, the CDR3 is TGTGCCAGCAGCCAAGTGACAGGTCTCTCCTACGAGCAGTACTTC. This sequence encodes CASSQVTGLSYEQYF.

As regards this clone: At the DNA level, this CDR3 is encoded by other sequences in the same sample as well. This sequence joins TRBV7-9 and TRBJ1-5; D gene unclear. V was trimmed by 5 bases and J by 5 bases, leaving 7 bases between them. Germline lookup yields CDR1 SEHNR and CDR2 FQNEAQ (reference sequence). The CDR3 consists of 12 residues. CDR3 in DNA: TGTGCCAGCAGCCTCGGGGATCAGCCCCAGCATTTT. Translated, it gives CASSLGDQPQHF.

The chain has TRBV2 and TRBJ2-3; TRBD2 matches 10 bases. CDR1 SNHLY and CDR2 FYNNEI come from the germline V gene. This CDR3 is built from 16 residues. V dropped 9 bases and J dropped 2; count of bases not matched to a gene: 11. In DNA form, the CDR3 reads TGTGCCAGTGGCCTAGCGGGAGACACGGACACAGATACGCAGTATTTT. This codes for CASGLAGDTDTDTQYF.

The chain couples TRBV14 to TRBJ2-3; 9 bases are a match to TRBD2. The V gene end was trimmed by 1 base and the J gene end by 0 bases; junction bases not matched to a gene: 2. Germline CDR1 SGHDN, CDR2 FVKESK. The CDR3 has 16 amino acids. CDR3 DNA sequence: TGTGCCAGCAGCCAAGTAGCGGGGGTGAGCACAGATACGCAGTATTTT. This codes for CASSQVAGVSTDTQYF.

The J gene is TRBJ2-7, the V gene TRBV7-9; TRBD1 matches 10 bases. CDR1 is SEHNR, CDR2 FQNEAQ, per germline (reference sequence). This CDR3 spans 14 amino acids. The J segment lost 4 bases and the V segment lost 5 bases, leaving 5 bases of the junction unmatched. The CDR3 protein is CASSPDRGLYEQYF. CDR3 in DNA: TGTGCCAGCAGCCCGGACAGGGGGTTATACGAGCAGTACTTC.

The V call is TRBV11-2, the J call TRBJ2-5, with TRBD2 matching over 10 bases. CDR1 and CDR2 from the germline V gene are SGHAT and FQNNGV. V was clipped by 0 bases and J by 9 bases; unmatched bases: 7. The CDR3 sequence is 15 residues long. In nucleotides, the CDR3 is TGTGCCAGCAGCTTAGAAGCGGGGGGGTCTGCGGCCCAGTACTTC. Amino acid sequence: CASSLEAGGSAAQYF.

The chain couples TRBV27 to TRBJ1-1; D might be TRBD1 (5 bases). Trimming took off 4 bases at V and 0 bases at J, with 12 bases between the two ends. The CDR3 contains 15 residues. The germline V gene has CDR1 MNHEY and CDR2 SMNVEV (reference sequence). This chain's CDR3 is CASSWTPTMNTEAFF. Written as DNA, the CDR3 is TGTGCCAGCAGTTGGACACCTACAATGAACACTGAAGCTTTCTTT.

The V gene is TRBV5-5, the J gene TRBJ1-2, with unresolved D. V was shortened by 1 base and J by 4 bases, with 11 bases between the two germline ends. CDR1 and CDR2 (germline): SGHKS, YYEKEE (reference sequence). The CDR3 spans 14 residues. Here the CDR3 reads CASSLLASLYGYTF. CDR3 DNA: TGTGCCAGCAGCTTGCTAGCGAGCCTCTATGGCTACACCTTC.

The chain carries TRBV11-3 and TRBJ2-1; no firm D call. This CDR3 spans 13 amino acids. Germline V gene lookup returns CDR1 SGHNT and CDR2 YENEEA. Between the trimmed V and J ends, which lost 3 bases and 4 bases, there was a span of 7 bases. Here the CDR3 DNA reads TGTGCCAGCAGCTTTACACGATACAATGAGCAGTTCTTC. Its translation: CASSFTRYNEQFF.

The chain combines TRBV6-1 with TRBJ1-1; D unclear. Trimming took off 9 bases at V and 8 bases at J, with 16 bases between the two ends. The germline gives CDR1 MNHNS, CDR2 SASEGT. There are 12 residues in the CDR3. DNA for the CDR3: TGTGCCAGTATTGGTTACGAGGCGGAAGCTTTCTTT. It specifies CASIGYEAEAFF.